Listed below are T cell receptor beta chains from one sample, sequenced in a study of blood T cell repertoires in COVID-19. TCRdb's table, derived via immunoSEQ multiplex PCR, lists solely in-frame clones and lacks some. In the table there are about 65,000 clones, 82% of which are singletons. Sequenced material: peripheral blood. The receptor source for this set is a human donor in a cohort sampled during active COVID-19. CDR3s include the opening cysteine and the closing phenylalanine or tryptophan. D genes are given only for firm matches. Some rows have no size entry. The others give once, few or many, or a class for an expanded clone.

NA	TRBV4-1	TRBJ1-2	NA	TGCGCCAGCAGCCAAGATCGGCAAGGTTGGGGCTCATATGGCTACACCTTC	CASSQDRQGWGSYGYTF
TRBD1	TRBV5-4	TRBJ1-1	NA	TGTGCCAGCAGCTGGGACAGGGCCTTTGGAGCTTTCTTT	CASSWDRAFGAFF
TRBD1	TRBV4-1	TRBJ2-1	NA	TGCGCCAGCAGCCAAATTCTCTCGAGACAGGGGGAGGGTGAGCAGTTCTTC	CASSQILSRQGEGEQFF
NA	TRBV4-2	TRBJ2-2	NA	TGTGCCAGCAGCCAAGATTTACAGGGACTACAGAACACCGGGGAGCTGTTTTTT	CASSQDLQGLQNTGELFF
TRBD2	TRBV9	TRBJ2-1	NA	TGTGCCAGCAGCGTCTTCAGCGGGGGAGGCGGTGAGCAGTTCTTC	CASSVFSGGGGEQFF
TRBD1	TRBV28	TRBJ2-3	NA	TGTGCCAGCAGCGAACCGGGACAGGCGATAGTATCCAGCCCGGCAGATACGCAGTATTTT	CASSEPGQAIVSSPADTQYF
NA	TRBV5-1	TRBJ2-5	NA	TGCGCCAGCAGCTTGGCCGCGAACCTACAAGAGACCCAGTACTTC	CASSLAANLQETQYF
NA	TRBV2	TRBJ1-5	few	TGTGCCAGCAGCCGGGAGAATCAGCCCCAGCATTTT	CASSRENQPQHF
NA	TRBV7-9	TRBJ1-4	NA	TGTGCCAGCAGCCGACAGGCGCCTGTTTTGGCTAATGAAAAACTGTTTTTT	CASSRQAPVLANEKLFF
NA	TRBV25-1	TRBJ1-6	NA	TGTGCCAGCAGTACGGGAGGCTTAAGAATATCCCTCCACTTT	CASSTGGLRISLHF
NA	TRBV6-5	TRBJ2-5	NA	TGTGCCAGCAGTTTGATAGGAGTCGGGCAAGAGACCCAGTACTTC	CASSLIGVGQETQYF
TRBD1	TRBV9	TRBJ2-1	NA	TGTGCCAGCAGCGCGAGGACAGGGGAGGAGCAGTTCTTC	CASSARTGEEQFF
NA	TRBV4-3	TRBJ1-2	NA	TGCGCCAGCAGCCAAGACAGGGCCTATGGCTACACCTTC	CASSQDRAYGYTF
TRBD1	TRBV19	TRBJ2-1	NA	TGTGCCAGTAGAGAGGACAGGGACCCCTACAATGAGCAGTTCTTC	CASREDRDPYNEQFF
NA	TRBV4-1	TRBJ2-7	NA	TGCGCCAGCAGCCAAGGGTACAGGGAAGCAATCGAGCAGTACTTC	CASSQGYREAIEQYF
NA	TRBV30	TRBJ1-1	few	TGTGCCTGGGGTTCAGGGGACACGGCTTTCTTT	CAWGSGDTAFF
TRBD1	TRBV19	TRBJ2-2	NA	TGTGCCAGTACCCCCACAGGGGTCACGAACACCGGGGAGCTGTTTTTT	CASTPTGVTNTGELFF
NA	TRBV4-1	TRBJ2-6	NA	TGCGCCAGCAGCCAACAGGCTGGCCCCTCTGGGGCCAACGTCCTGACTTTC	CASSQQAGPSGANVLTF
TRBD1	TRBV9	TRBJ2-5	NA	TGTGCCAGCAGCGTAGGACAGGGGGGTGAGACCCAGTACTTC	CASSVGQGGETQYF
TRBD1	TRBV27	TRBJ1-5	NA	TGTGCCAGCAGGGACAGGCCGGATCAGCCCCAGCATTTT	CASRDRPDQPQHF
TRBD2	TRBV7-8	TRBJ2-3	NA	TGTGCCAGCAGCCCCTCGGCGGGGGGGCGCAGCACAGATACGCAGTATTTT	CASSPSAGGRSTDTQYF
TRBD2	TRBV4-3	TRBJ2-2	NA	TGCGCCAGCAGCCCACAGGGCCGGGGGGGCGTAGGGGAGCTGTTTTTT	CASSPQGRGGVGELFF
TRBD1	TRBV15	TRBJ1-1	NA	TGTGCCACCAGCAGAATCAGGGGGCTACTGAACACTGAAGCTTTCTTT	CATSRIRGLLNTEAFF
NA	TRBV9	TRBJ1-2	NA	TGTGCCAGCAGCTCCACAGGGAACTATGGCTACACCTTC	CASSSTGNYGYTF
TRBD2	TRBV7-6	TRBJ2-7	NA	TGTGCCAGCAGCCCCCGACTAGCGGGAACCTACGAGCAGTACTTC	CASSPRLAGTYEQYF
TRBD1	TRBV7-3	TRBJ2-2	NA	TGTGCCAGCAGCCTCCGACAGGGGGCGCTTACCGGGGAGCTGTTTTTT	CASSLRQGALTGELFF
TRBD1	TRBV6-5	TRBJ1-1	once	TGTGCCAGCTTTAAACAGGGGGAGTTGATCACTGAAGCTTTCTTT	CASFKQGELITEAFF
TRBD1	TRBV5-6	TRBJ1-2	few	TGTGCCAGCAGCTTGAGGAGTACAGGGGCGTCTACCTATGGCTACACCTTC	CASSLRSTGASTYGYTF